Below, 5 T cell receptor beta chains from the same sample are listed, as sequenced in a study of Graves' ophthalmopathy and Graves' hyperthyroidism. Amplification targeted the TCR beta CDR3 regions, with RNA transcripts as the source material. Second-round multiplex PCR came after first-round RT-PCR with HTBI primers. TCRdb called the multiplex PCR reads again in MiXCR, with one record for every CDR3 protein. The table shows approximately 410,000 distinct CDR3 sequences, with 15% occurring only once. Sequencing was done on a sample of peripheral blood. The receptors here all came from a woman aged 18-29 years with stable Graves' hyperthyroidism.

J is TRBJ2-2 and V is TRBV4-2, with 12 bases matching TRBD2. The trim removed 4 bases at V and 0 bases at J, leaving 6 bases unmatched. The V gene's germline CDR1 is LGHNA and CDR2 YNFKEQ. The CDR3 covers 18 residues. The CDR3: CASSRLGLAGSNTGELFF. Here the CDR3 DNA reads TGTGCCAGCAGCCGCTTGGGACTAGCGGGTTCGAACACCGGGGAGCTGTTTTTT.

This clonotype was seen many times. The chain couples TRBV6-1 to TRBJ2-7; TRBD1 might be the D (6 bases). V lost 6 bases and J 5 bases, leaving 11 bases between the germline ends. From germline, CDR1 is MNHNS and CDR2 SASEGT. The CDR3 consists of 12 residues. In nucleotides, the CDR3 is TGTGCCAGCAGGAACAGGGCGGACGAGCAGTACTTC. This translates into CASRNRADEQYF.

This clonotype was detected many times. This chain joins TRBV12-3 or TRBV12-4 and TRBJ1-1, with D unclear. CDR3 length: 12 residues. V lost 3 bases, J lost 7 bases, and 9 bases lay in between. CDR3 protein: CASSFLTREAFF. In DNA, the CDR3 is TGTGCCAGCAGTTTTTTGACCCGTGAAGCTTTCTTT.

This chain joins TRBV11-2 and TRBJ2-7, with D perhaps matching TRBD1 (6 bases). CDR3 length: 15 residues. The germline V and J ends were trimmed by 2 bases and 5 bases, with 16 bases remaining between them. Germline CDR1 is SGHAT and CDR2 is FQNNGV. CDR3: CASSLTPRTGNEQYF. The DNA for the CDR3 is TGTGCCAGCAGCTTAACCCCCCGAACAGGGAACGAGCAGTACTTC.

Points on this clonotype: Being one base from a much bigger clone, this may be a read error. This chain joins TRBV12-3 or TRBV12-4 and TRBJ2-7; 7 nucleotides match TRBD1. The CDR3 consists of 14 residues. CDR3: CASRRTGEDYEKYF. The CDR3, as DNA: TGTGCCAGCAGAAGGACAGGTGAGGATTACGAGAAGTACTTC.